This T cell receptor (beta chain) was observed in a study of blood T cell repertoires in COVID-19. As for the study in general: The study drew acute and convalescent COVID-19 samples from the United States, Italy and Spain. Sources were T cells, B-cell-depleted T cells, or PBMCs; the material itself was cDNA or gDNA.

Generated by immunoSEQ multiplex PCR, the TCRdb table keeps only in-frame clones and is missing some. The repertoire holds nearly 95,000 clones, about 80% seen once, with about 15% in the top ten. V was clipped by 1 base and J by 1 base; unmatched bases: 3. The CDR3 is 15 residues long. CDR1 is SGHRS, CDR2 YFSETQ, per germline. The origin of this receptor is a human donor in a cohort sampled during active COVID-19. The rearrangement joins TRBV5-1 to TRBJ2-3, with 7 positions matching TRBD2. The sample comprised peripheral blood. The CDR3 reads CASSLSGIGTDTQYF. The CDR3 DNA sequence: TGCGCCAGCAGCTTGAGCGGGATAGGCACAGATACGCAGTATTTT.